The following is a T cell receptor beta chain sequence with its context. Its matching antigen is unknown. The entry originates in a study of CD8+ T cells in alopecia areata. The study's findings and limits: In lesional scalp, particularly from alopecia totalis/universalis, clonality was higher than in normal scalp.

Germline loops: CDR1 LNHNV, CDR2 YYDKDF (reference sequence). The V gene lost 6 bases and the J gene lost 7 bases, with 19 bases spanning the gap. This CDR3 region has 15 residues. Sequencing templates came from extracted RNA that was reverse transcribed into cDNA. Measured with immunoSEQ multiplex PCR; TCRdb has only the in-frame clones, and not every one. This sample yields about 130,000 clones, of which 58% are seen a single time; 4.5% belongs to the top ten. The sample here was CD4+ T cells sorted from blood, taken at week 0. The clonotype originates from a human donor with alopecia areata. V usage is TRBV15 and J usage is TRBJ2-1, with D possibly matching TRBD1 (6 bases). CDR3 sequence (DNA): TGTGCCACCAGAGGGATGGGGGCGTCAGGAAATGAGCAGTTCTTC. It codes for CATRGMGASGNEQFF.